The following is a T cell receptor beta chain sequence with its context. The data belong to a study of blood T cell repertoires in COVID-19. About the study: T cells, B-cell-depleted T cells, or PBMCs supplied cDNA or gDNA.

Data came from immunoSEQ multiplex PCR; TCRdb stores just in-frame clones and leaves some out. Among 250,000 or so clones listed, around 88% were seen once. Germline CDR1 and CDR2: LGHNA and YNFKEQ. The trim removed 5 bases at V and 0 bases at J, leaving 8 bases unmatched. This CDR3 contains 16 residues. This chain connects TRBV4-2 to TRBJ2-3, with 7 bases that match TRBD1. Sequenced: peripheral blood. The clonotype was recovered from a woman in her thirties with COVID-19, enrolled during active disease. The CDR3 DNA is TGTGCCAGCAGCGGTACCGGGACAGATAGCACAGATACGCAGTATTTT. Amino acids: CASSGTGTDSTDTQYF.